Listed below are T cell receptor beta chains from one sample, sequenced in a study of blood T cell repertoires in COVID-19. The protocol was immunoSEQ multiplex PCR, while the TCRdb copy is restricted to in-frame clones and leaves out a portion. The sample gives roughly 78,000 clones, about 89% of which show up once; about 0.6% is in the top ten. Sequenced: peripheral blood. Receptors originate from a man in his sixties with acute or convalescent COVID-19. The CDR3 runs from the conserved cysteine through the conserved F or W. The D gene is left open where the match is weak. Rows give clone size only sometimes, using once, few, many, or a class for an expanded clone.

J	size	D	V	DNA	CDR3
TRBJ2-1	.	TRBD2	TRBV7-6	TGTGCCAGCAGCAACCAAGGGACTAGCGGGGGGTGGAGCTCCTACAATGAGCAGTTCTTC	CASSNQGTSGGWSSYNEQFF
TRBJ1-4	.	.	TRBV5-1	TGCGCCAGCAGCGAAGGGGTTTCGGCTAATGAAAAACTGTTTTTT	CASSEGVSANEKLFF
TRBJ2-3	once	TRBD2	TRBV3-1/TRBV3-2	TGTGCCAGCAGCCAAGGGTGGGGACTAGACACAGATACGCAGTATTTT	CASSQGWGLDTDTQYF
TRBJ1-1	.	TRBD1	TRBV5-8	TGTGCCAGCACTAAATCTGGGGGACAGGCGGCGAACACTGAAGCTTTCTTT	CASTKSGGQAANTEAFF
TRBJ1-6	.	TRBD1	TRBV6-5	TGTGCCAGCAGTCAACGAACAGGGGTTTCACCCCTCCACTTT	CASSQRTGVSPLHF
TRBJ2-1	once	TRBD2	TRBV14	TGTGCCAGCAGCCAGGCCCGACTAGCCCAAGGCAATGAGCAGTTCTTC	CASSQARLAQGNEQFF
TRBJ1-6	few	TRBD1	TRBV4-1	TGCGCCAGCAGCCAAGAAGCGGGACAGGGCAGTTCACCCCTCCACTTT	CASSQEAGQGSSPLHF
TRBJ1-4	.	.	TRBV14	TGTGCCAGCAGCAGTGGGGGGATGTTGAATGAAAAACTGTTTTTT	CASSSGGMLNEKLFF
TRBJ2-5	.	.	TRBV5-1	TGCGCCAGCAGCGGCCGGGACACTTTCCAAGAGACCCAGTACTTC	CASSGRDTFQETQYF
TRBJ1-6	.	TRBD1	TRBV5-1	TGCGCCAGCAGTACGGACAGGTCTAATTCACCCCTCCACTTT	CASSTDRSNSPLHF
TRBJ2-7	.	.	TRBV11-2	TGTGCCAGCAATGGGGGCCCCTACGAGCAGTACTTC	CASNGGPYEQYF
TRBJ2-2	.	.	TRBV2	TGTGCCAGCAGTGAGACGCGGGAATACACCGGGGAGCTGTTTTTT	CASSETREYTGELFF
TRBJ2-1	once	.	TRBV10-1	TGCGCCAGCAGTGTTGGCAAACATTCCTACAATGAGCAGTTCTTC	CASSVGKHSYNEQFF
TRBJ2-5	.	.	TRBV10-1	TGCGCCAGCAGTCTTGACAGACAAGAGACCCAGTACTTC	CASSLDRQETQYF
TRBJ2-5	.	.	TRBV10-2	TGCGCCAGCTCGGTAGCGGTTCCGGTAGTGGAGACCCAGTACTTC	CASSVAVPVVETQYF
TRBJ2-2	.	TRBD1	TRBV19	TGTGCCTCCTCCGACAGGGGAAACACCGGGGAGCTGTTTTTT	CASSDRGNTGELFF
TRBJ2-7	once	.	TRBV6-6	TGTGCCAGCAGCTACGGGCCTGAGTACGAGCAGTACTTC	CASSYGPEYEQYF
TRBJ1-1	.	TRBD1	TRBV6-5	TGTGCCAGCAGTTACGCGCAGGGGGCGAACACTGAAGCTTTCTTT	CASSYAQGANTEAFF
TRBJ2-1	.	TRBD2	TRBV19	TGTGCCAGTAGTTTGCGGGGGTCCTACAATGAGCAGTTCTTC	CASSLRGSYNEQFF
TRBJ2-3	few	TRBD1	TRBV19	TGTGCCAGTAGTACCCGGACAGGGACGGATACGCAGTATTTT	CASSTRTGTDTQYF
TRBJ1-2	.	.	TRBV7-9	TGTGCCAGCAGCTTAGAAAGCTCAGGCTACACCTTC	CASSLESSGYTF
TRBJ2-1	.	TRBD2	TRBV5-1	TGCGCCAGCAGCTCACAGTTAGCGGGGGGTTTGAATGAGCAGTTCTTC	CASSSQLAGGLNEQFF
TRBJ1-5	.	TRBD1	TRBV27	TGTGCCAGCAGCCCGACAGGGGGCCGCAATCAGCCCCAGCATTTT	CASSPTGGRNQPQHF
TRBJ2-2	few	.	TRBV5-1	TGCGCCAGCAGCTACCAGGGCTTTGCGAACACCGGGGAGCTGTTTTTT	CASSYQGFANTGELFF
TRBJ2-7	.	.	TRBV6-5	TGTGCCAGCACCGACAGCTTAAGCTACGAGCAGTACTTC	CASTDSLSYEQYF
TRBJ1-1	few	.	TRBV19	TGTGCCAGTAGTATCCAGGGTAGGTATACTGAAGCTTTCTTT	CASSIQGRYTEAFF
TRBJ2-1	.	.	TRBV9	TGTGCCAGCAGCGTAGGAGGGCCCTCCTACAATGAGCAGTTCTTC	CASSVGGPSYNEQFF
TRBJ2-7	few	TRBD2	TRBV5-4	TGTGCCAGCAGCCAACCCAGCGGGGGCGGAGGTGAGCAGTACTTC	CASSQPSGGGGEQYF
TRBJ1-4	.	TRBD1	TRBV15	TGTGCCACCAGCAGTTCCTGGACAGGCAATGAAAAACTGTTTTTT	CATSSSWTGNEKLFF
TRBJ1-2	.	.	TRBV27	TGTGCCAGCAGTTTAAGGTTCCAGGGTTTGGGCTACACCTTC	CASSLRFQGLGYTF
TRBJ2-7	.	TRBD1	TRBV24-1	TGTGCCACCAGTGATTGGGACAGGGGGTCCTACTTCCCCTACGAGCAGTACTTC	CATSDWDRGSYFPYEQYF
TRBJ2-1	.	.	TRBV5-4	TGTGCCAGCAGCTTGGGGGCTCAGTATGAGCAGTTCTTC	CASSLGAQYEQFF
TRBJ1-6	.	TRBD1	TRBV6-5	TGTGCCAGCAGACAGGGGAACGGGAATTCACCCCTCCACTTT	CASRQGNGNSPLHF
TRBJ1-3	once	.	TRBV9	TGTGCCAGCAGCGTGGGGACAACTGGAAACACCATATATTTT	CASSVGTTGNTIYF
TRBJ2-3	.	TRBD2	TRBV7-3	TGTGCCAGCAGCTCAAGGACTAGCGGCACAGATACGCAGTATTTT	CASSSRTSGTDTQYF
TRBJ1-6	.	.	TRBV14	TGTGCCAGCAGCCAAGAGGTCGGCGGGAATTCACCCCTCCACTTT	CASSQEVGGNSPLHF
TRBJ2-5	few	.	TRBV4-1	TGCGCCAGCAGCCGGTTTCGGGATGCCCAAGAGACCCAGTACTTC	CASSRFRDAQETQYF
TRBJ2-5	once	TRBD2	TRBV27	TGTGCCAGCAGTTTAATATTAGCGGGGGGACAAGAGACCCAGTACTTC	CASSLILAGGQETQYF
TRBJ1-6	.	.	TRBV12-3/TRBV12-4	TGTGCCAGCAGTCTGAATTCACCCCTCCACTTT	CASSLNSPLHF
TRBJ2-3	.	.	TRBV5-6	TGTGCCAGCAGCTTCAGGGTAGGGCGCACAGATACGCAGTATTTT	CASSFRVGRTDTQYF
TRBJ2-1	few	.	TRBV19	TGTGCCAGTAGTACCGCAGCGCGTTACCGAGAGGAGCAGTTCTTC	CASSTAARYREEQFF
TRBJ1-1	once	.	TRBV5-1	TGCGCCAGCAGCTTAACCACGGGATTGAACACTGAAGCTTTCTTT	CASSLTTGLNTEAFF